Below are 27 T cell receptor beta chains sequenced from a single sample in a study of early T cells in non-severe SARS-CoV-2 infection. TCRdb reprocessed the 5' RACE reads via MiXCR and lists one record per CDR3 protein. The sample contains roughly 28,000 distinct CDR3 sequences, about 4.1% of which appear only once. Sample: whole blood. These receptors all stem from an adult who was a healthcare worker with PCR-confirmed SARS-CoV-2 infection or an uninfected control (not recorded which).

This clonotype has ten or more counts. This chain links TRBV20-1 with TRBJ2-5, with 10 bases lining up with TRBD2. This CDR3 has 17 residues. CDR1 is DFQATT and CDR2 is SNEGSKA in the germline V gene (reference sequence). Losses at the gene ends were 2 bases for V and 3 bases for J; bases not matched to a gene: 12. The CDR3: CSARITGTSVSKETQYF. In nucleotides, the CDR3 is TGCAGTGCTAGAATTACCGGGACTAGCGTGTCAAAAGAGACCCAGTACTTC.

The rearrangement joins TRBV29-1 to TRBJ2-2; a weak D match, TRBD1 (5 bases). CDR1 SQVTM and CDR2 ANQGSEA come from the germline V gene. The CDR3 has 12 residues. V was cut by 6 bases and J by 4 bases, with 9 bases left in between. CDR3 nucleotides: TGCAGCGTGCACCAGGGCACCGGGGAGCTGTTTTTT. Translating gives CSVHQGTGELFF.

This clonotype was seen repeatedly, ten times or more. The V call is TRBV2, the J call TRBJ2-7; D might be TRBD1 (5 bases). Trimming left V 10 bases short and J 3 bases short, with 16 bases between. The CDR3 covers 13 residues. CDR1 is SNHLY and CDR2 is FYNNEI in the germline V gene. For the CDR3, the DNA is TGTGCCACCCAAGGACATACGGGCTACGAGCAGTACTTC. Amino acids: CATQGHTGYEQYF.

This clonotype was seen ten or more times. V gene TRBV7-9 combines with J gene TRBJ1-4, with D perhaps matching TRBD1 (6 bases). The CDR3 is 15 amino acids. The V end was cut by 3 bases, the J end by 5 bases, with 13 bases between. CDR1 and CDR2 (germline): SEHNR, FQNEAQ (reference sequence). The CDR3 region has the DNA TGTGCCAGCAGCTTGTTCCAGGGGTTGAATGAAAAACTGTTTTTT. Its protein is CASSLFQGLNEKLFF.

This clonotype has at least ten counts. The J gene is TRBJ1-4, the V gene TRBV19, with D perhaps TRBD1 (5 bases). Trimming cost V 9 bases and J 5 bases, with 10 bases left between them. There are 12 residues in the CDR3. Germline V gene sequence: CDR1 LNHDA, CDR2 SQIVND (reference sequence). Here the CDR3 DNA reads TGTGCCAGCCGGGACGGAAATGAAAAACTGTTTTTT. It yields the protein CASRDGNEKLFF.

This clonotype was counted at least ten times. This sequence joins TRBV6-6 and TRBJ2-1, with 7 bases that match TRBD2. The V segment lost 8 bases and the J segment 3 bases; nucleotides outside the gene matches: 10. CDR1 MNHNY and CDR2 SVGAGI come from the germline V gene (reference sequence). The CDR3 consists of 15 residues. The CDR3 sequence: CASSRGVPLYNEQFF. CDR3 DNA: TGTGCCAGCTCCCGGGGGGTTCCTCTCTACAATGAGCAGTTCTTC.

In its sample, this clonotype was seen many times. The chain uses TRBV20-1 and TRBJ2-2; 14 bases line up with TRBD2. The CDR3 is 16 amino acids. Germline CDR1 is DFQATT and CDR2 is SNEGSKA (reference sequence). After removal of 6 bases from V and 2 bases from J, the junction contained 5 bases not matched to a gene. For the CDR3, the DNA is TGCAGTGCCCGGACTAGCGGGGGGTCTAACACCGGGGAGCTGTTTTTT. This gives the protein CSARTSGGSNTGELFF.

At least ten counts were recorded for this clonotype. The chain joins TRBV7-2 to TRBJ1-3; D might be TRBD1 (6 bases). The CDR3 runs to 14 residues. Trimming removed 5 bases from V and 4 bases from J, with 12 bases in between. Germline CDR1 reads SGHTA; CDR2 reads FQGNSA. The CDR3 here is CASSPLGGGNTIYF. The CDR3, as DNA: TGTGCCAGCAGCCCCCTAGGGGGGGGAAACACCATATATTTT. The whole variable domain, remainder taken from reference TRBV7-2 and TRBJ1-3, is GAGVSQSPSNKVTEKGKDVELRCDPISGHTALYWYRQSLGQGLEFLIYFQGNSAPDKSGLPSDRFSAERTGGSVSTLTIQRTQQEDSAVYLCASSPLGGGNTIYFGEGSWLTVV.

This clonotype showed up many times. The chain joins TRBV30 to TRBJ2-5; D may be TRBD1 (6 bases). The germline gives CDR1 GTSNPN, CDR2 SVGIG (reference sequence). This CDR3 is 12 amino acids long. V was trimmed by 1 base and J by 5 bases, leaving 8 bases between them. The DNA of the CDR3 is TGTGCCTGGAGTGAAGGGGGTGAGACCCAGTACTTC. This gives the protein CAWSEGGETQYF. Filled out from reference TRBV30 and TRBJ2-5, the complete variable domain reads SQTIHQWPATLVQPVGSPLSLECTVEGTSNPNLYWYRQAAGRGLQLLFYSVGIGQISSEVPQNLSASRPQDRQFILSSKKLLLSDSGFYLCAWSEGGETQYFGPGTRLLVL.

The table lists this clonotype with many counts. The J gene is TRBJ2-2, the V gene TRBV20-1, with TRBD1 identical over 7 bases. The CDR3 is 15 residues long. Germline V gives CDR1 DFQATT, CDR2 SNEGSKA (reference sequence). The V and J ends lost 5 bases and 6 bases, in that order; junction bases with no gene match: 12. The CDR3 sequence: CSAGLDRTSAGELFF. In DNA form, the CDR3 reads TGCAGTGCTGGATTGGACAGGACGTCGGCCGGGGAGCTGTTTTTT.

This clonotype appeared many times. This rearrangement joins TRBV6-2 or TRBV6-3 to TRBJ2-1; TRBD1 agrees at 10 bases. Germline-derived CDR1 and CDR2 are MNHEY and SVGEGT. The trim removed 1 base at V and 6 bases at J, leaving 3 bases unmatched. This CDR3 contains 15 residues. The CDR3 DNA is TGTGCCAGCAGTTACTGGGGACAGGGGTCCAATGAGCAGTTCTTC. Protein: CASSYWGQGSNEQFF.

Many counts were recorded for this clonotype. J is TRBJ1-2 and V is TRBV6-6, with a tentative D call TRBD1 (5 bases). V was pared by 0 bases and J by 8 bases, with 25 bases between. The CDR3 loop spans 18 amino acids. Germline loops: CDR1 MNHNY, CDR2 SVGAGI (reference sequence). The CDR3 here is CASSYSGETPFGIRGYTF. CDR3 bases: TGTGCCAGCAGTTACTCGGGGGAGACACCCTTTGGCATTCGGGGCTACACCTTC.

By sample fraction, this clonotype is medium-sized. The chain has TRBV18 and TRBJ2-1; 9 bases are a match to TRBD1. Germline V lookup: CDR1 KGHSH, CDR2 LQKENI. V shed 8 bases and J 5 bases; nucleotides not matched to a gene: 7. The CDR3 consists of 14 residues. CDR3 loop: CASADRGANNEQFF. For the CDR3, the DNA is TGTGCCAGCGCAGACAGGGGGGCCAACAATGAGCAGTTCTTC. Drawing the rest from reference TRBV18 and TRBJ2-1, the complete variable domain is NAGVMQNPRHLVRRRGQEARLRCSPMKGHSHVYWYRQLPEEGLKFMVYLQKENIIDESGMPKERFSAEFPKEGPSILRIQQVVRGDSAAYFCASADRGANNEQFFGPGTRLTVL.

The rearrangement joins TRBV29-1 to TRBJ1-1, with 7 bases that match TRBD1. Germline values: CDR1 SQVTM, CDR2 ANQGSEA. J was trimmed by 4 bases and V by 1 base; bases with no gene match: 0. The CDR3 loop spans 12 amino acids. The CDR3 region is CSVEGTGTEAFF. For the CDR3, the DNA is TGCAGCGTTGAAGGGACAGGCACTGAAGCTTTCTTT. The variable domain in full, completed from reference TRBV29-1 and TRBJ1-1, reads SAVISQKPSRDICQRGTSLTIQCQVDSQVTMMFWYRQQPGQSLTLIATANQGSEATYESGFVIDKFPISRPNLTFSTLTVSNMSPEDSSIYLCSVEGTGTEAFFGQGTRLTVV.

This clonotype was counted at least ten times. This chain connects TRBV29-1 to TRBJ1-2; TRBD1 matches at 7 bases. V lost 7 bases to trimming and J lost 1 base; unmatched junction nucleotides: 9. From germline, CDR1 is SQVTM and CDR2 ANQGSEA. This CDR3 is 14 amino acids long. The DNA for the CDR3 is TGCAGCGCTAGGACAGGTACCCTTAACTATGGCTACACCTTC. Translated, it gives CSARTGTLNYGYTF.

This clonotype was seen at least ten times. The V and J genes are TRBV12-3 or TRBV12-4 and TRBJ1-5; 7 nucleotides line up with TRBD1. J lost 0 bases, V lost 6 bases, and 5 bases had no gene match. This CDR3 is built from 15 residues. CDR3 protein: CASSPGTDSNQPQHF. The CDR3 nucleotides are TGTGCCAGCAGCCCCGGGACAGATAGCAATCAGCCCCAGCATTTT.

This clonotype was observed at least ten times. The J gene is TRBJ2-6, the V gene TRBV7-2, with D tentatively TRBD1 or TRBD2 (5 bases each). Germline assignment: CDR1 SGHTA and CDR2 FQGNSA. CDR3 length equals 15 residues. V lost 1 base and J 2 bases, leaving 6 bases between the germline ends. The CDR3 region is CASSLGGTGANVLTF. CDR3 bases: TGTGCCAGCAGCTTAGGGGGGACTGGGGCCAACGTCCTGACTTTC.

This clonotype was seen repeatedly, ten times or more. The rearrangement links TRBV27 to TRBJ1-6; the match to TRBD1 covers 7 bases. Germline V CDR1 and CDR2: MNHEY, SMNVEV (reference sequence). Losses at the gene ends were 4 bases for V and 6 bases for J; bases not matched to a gene: 6. The CDR3 loop spans 15 amino acids. CDR3 in amino acids: CASSWGQSTNSPLHF. Here the CDR3 DNA reads TGTGCCAGCAGTTGGGGACAGAGCACTAATTCACCCCTCCACTTT.

At least ten counts were recorded for this clonotype. The chain joins TRBV15 to TRBJ2-5, with TRBD2 as a possible D gene (6 bases). The CDR3 contains 15 residues. V lost 2 bases to trimming and J lost 0 bases, with 10 bases between them. Germline lookup yields CDR1 LNHNV and CDR2 YYDKDF (reference sequence). In nucleotides, the CDR3 is TGTGCCACCAGCAGAAACCGGGACTACCAAGAGACCCAGTACTTC. Translating it yields CATSRNRDYQETQYF.

In this sample, this clonotype turned up many times. The rearrangement joins TRBV20-1 to TRBJ2-7; D is unclear. The CDR3 covers 11 residues. Trimming cost V 3 bases and J 3 bases, with 6 bases left between them. Germline-derived CDR1 and CDR2 are DFQATT and SNEGSKA (reference sequence). The CDR3 reads CSARGNYEQYF. The CDR3 DNA is TGCAGTGCTAGGGGGAACTACGAGCAGTACTTC.

Ten or more counts support this clonotype. The chain carries TRBV7-9 and TRBJ1-2; D not certain. From germline, CDR1 is SEHNR and CDR2 FQNEAQ (reference sequence). CDR3 size: 13 residues. The V end was cut by 1 base, the J end by 8 bases, with 11 bases between. The CDR3 here is CASSLVGGGGYTF. CDR3 DNA: TGTGCCAGCAGCTTAGTAGGAGGCGGAGGCTACACCTTC. Combining the CDR3 with reference TRBV7-9 and TRBJ1-2 gives the whole variable domain DTGVSQNPRHKITKRGQNVTFRCDPISEHNRLYWYRQTLGQGPEFLTYFQNEAQLEKSRLLSDRFSAERPKGSFSTLEIQRTEQGDSAMYLCASSLVGGGGYTFGSGTRLTVV.

This clonotype was observed many times. The chain uses TRBV11-2 and TRBJ2-7; D ambiguous. The ends were cut back, 5 bases at V and 3 bases at J, with 5 bases in the middle. The CDR3 sequence is 11 residues long. The germline CDR1 and CDR2 sequences are SGHAT and FQNNGV. The CDR3 sequence: CASSRVYEQYF. The CDR3 DNA follows: TGTGCCAGCAGCCGGGTCTACGAGCAGTACTTC. Combining the CDR3 with reference TRBV11-2 and TRBJ2-7 gives the whole variable domain EAGVAQSPRYKIIEKRQSVAFWCNPISGHATLYWYQQILGQGPKLLIQFQNNGVVDDSQLPKDRFSAERLKGVDSTLKIQPAKLEDSAVYLCASSRVYEQYFGPGTRLTVT.

This clonotype was observed at least ten times. The chain has TRBV7-9 and TRBJ1-1; D unclear. Germline V gene lookup returns CDR1 SEHNR and CDR2 FQNEAQ (reference sequence). V lost 6 bases to trimming and J lost 1 base, with 6 bases between them. The CDR3 totals 12 residues. The CDR3 DNA is TGTGCCAGCAGAATCACGAACACTGAAGCTTTCTTT. The encoded protein is CASRITNTEAFF.

This clonotype was seen many times. The chain has TRBV6-5 and TRBJ2-7; D not resolved. The V and J ends lost 2 bases and 2 bases respectively, with 7 bases between them. The germline V gene encodes CDR1 MNHEY and CDR2 SVGAGI. The CDR3 runs to 13 residues. CDR3: CASSYRRTYEQYF. CDR3 bases: TGTGCCAGCAGTTACCGACGGACCTACGAGCAGTACTTC.

This clonotype was recorded many times. The chain employs TRBV6-5 and TRBJ2-1, with 8 nucleotides matching TRBD2. Per the germline V gene, CDR1 is MNHEY and CDR2 is SVGAGI. The trim removed 3 bases at V and 4 bases at J, leaving 11 bases unmatched. The CDR3 covers 17 residues. For the CDR3, the DNA is TGTGCCAGCAGTTATCGAGGGAGCGGGGGTGGATACAATGAGCAGTTCTTC. This sequence encodes CASSYRGSGGGYNEQFF.

This clonotype was seen at least ten times. V is TRBV2 and J is TRBJ2-5; 9 positions match TRBD2. Trimming at V came to 5 bases and at J to 1 base, leaving 2 bases not matched to a gene. CDR1 and CDR2 from the germline V gene are SNHLY and FYNNEI. This CDR3 spans 14 amino acids. CDR3 residues: CASSRGLAQETQYF. The CDR3 DNA sequence: TGTGCCAGCAGTCGGGGACTAGCCCAAGAGACCCAGTACTTC. The full variable domain, completed using reference TRBV2 and TRBJ2-5, is EPEVTQTPSHQVTQMGQEVILRCVPISNHLYFYWYRQILGQKVEFLVSFYNNEISEKSEIFDDQFSVERPDGSNFTLKIRSTKLEDSAMYFCASSRGLAQETQYFGPGTRLLVL.

V gene TRBV5-4 combines with J gene TRBJ2-3; D remains ambiguous. V was trimmed by 2 bases and J by 2 bases, leaving 9 bases between them. Germline values: CDR1 SGHNT, CDR2 YYREEE (reference sequence). The CDR3 consists of 14 residues. CDR3 loop: CASSFARFTDTQYF. The CDR3 bases are TGTGCCAGCAGCTTTGCCCGGTTCACAGATACGCAGTATTTT. Filled out from reference TRBV5-4 and TRBJ2-3, the complete variable domain reads ETGVTQSPTHLIKTRGQQVTLRCSSQSGHNTVSWYQQALGQGPQFIFQYYREEENGRGNFPPRFSGLQFPNYSSELNVNALELDDSALYLCASSFARFTDTQYFGPGTRLTVL.